This T cell receptor beta chain was obtained from a study of blood T cell repertoires in COVID-19. The wider study: Samples came from the United States, Italy and Spain, spanning acute and convalescent COVID-19.

V dropped 3 bases and J dropped 5 bases, with 16 bases sitting between them. Germline CDR1 LNHDA, CDR2 SQIVND (reference sequence). This CDR3 comprises 15 residues. Using immunoSEQ multiplex PCR, the repertoire was profiled, and TCRdb retains in-frame clones only, with some absent. Seen here are 120,000 or so clones, 60% to 85% observed once, and the top ten hold about 2%. Sequencing was done on a sample of peripheral blood. The chain combines TRBV19 with TRBJ1-2; D not resolved. The sequence was obtained from a man aged 70-80 years with acute or convalescent COVID-19. CDR3 protein: CASSIFNERGYGYTF. The CDR3 DNA reads TGTGCCAGTAGTATTTTCAACGAACGGGGATATGGCTACACCTTC.